This T cell receptor beta chain was sequenced in a study of T-cell reconstitution after alpha-beta-depleted transplantation in children. TCRbeta library construction was performed incorporating unique molecular identifiers. Each CDR3 protein is one row after TCRdb ran MiXCR on the PCR reads. The sample contains 200,000 to 250,000 distinct CDR3 sequences, 9.5% to 15% of which appear only once. The CDR3 has 13 amino acids. V was shortened by 5 bases and J by 3 bases, with 10 bases between the two germline ends. In this sample, this clonotype turned up many times. This specimen consisted of PBMCs from the stem cell graft donor, obtained from the stem cell graft. This chain links TRBV12-3 or TRBV12-4 with TRBJ1-1; no reliable D call. This TCR was recovered from a human donor who donated a stem cell graft to a child with acute lymphoblastic leukemia. CDR3 residues: CASSPWRDTEAFF. The CDR3 DNA is TGTGCCAGCAGTCCATGGCGGGACACTGAAGCTTTCTTT.